These 24 T cell receptor beta chains came from one sample sequenced in a study of T cell responses to AZD1222 COVID-19 vaccine. Only in-frame clones appear in the TCRdb table, and some are missing; sequencing was by immunoSEQ multiplex PCR. The data hold 95,000 to 150,000 clones, with 75% to 90% observed a single time. The sample here was peripheral blood, taken on day 0 of AZD1222 vaccination. These receptor sequences come from an adult in good health.

V usage is TRBV7-2 and J usage is TRBJ1-6; D gene unclear. The CDR3 length is 16 residues. In germline, CDR1 is SGHTA, CDR2 FQGNSA. Trimming cost V 3 bases and J 7 bases, with 16 bases left between them. The CDR3 coding sequence is TGTGCCAGCAGCTTTAAATCAGTCAGAATGAATTCACCCCTCCACTTT. The encoded protein is CASSFKSVRMNSPLHF.

J is TRBJ2-3 and V is TRBV10-3, with 9 bases identical to TRBD2. The CDR3 loop spans 15 amino acids. Germline V gene sequence: CDR1 ENHRY, CDR2 SYGVKD. V trimming: 0 bases; J trimming: 3 bases; junction bases outside the gene matches: 1. Here the CDR3 reads CAISESSGGTDTQYF. CDR3 coding DNA: TGTGCCATCAGTGAGTCTAGCGGGGGAACAGATACGCAGTATTTT.

This chain uses TRBV28 with TRBJ1-5; a weak D match, TRBD1 (5 bases). This CDR3 has 14 residues. Germline assignment: CDR1 MDHEN and CDR2 SYDVKM. V lost 8 bases to trimming and J lost 5 bases, with 16 bases between them. CDR3 amino acids: CASEFGGVDQPQHF. CDR3 coding DNA: TGTGCCAGCGAATTTGGGGGGGTCGATCAGCCCCAGCATTTT.

The chain couples TRBV4-2 to TRBJ1-1, with TRBD1 matching over 9 bases. Germline values: CDR1 LGHNA, CDR2 YNFKEQ. V shed 0 bases and J 10 bases; nucleotides not matched to a gene: 6. The length of the CDR3 is 14 residues. CDR3 protein: CASSQDEGQGGAFF. CDR3 nucleotide sequence: TGTGCCAGCAGCCAAGATGAGGGACAGGGCGGAGCTTTCTTT.

The chain employs TRBV6-4 and TRBJ2-5, with 10 bases lining up with TRBD1. The ends lost 7 bases at V and 3 bases at J; junction bases unmatched: 11. This CDR3 comprises 16 residues. Germline V gene data show CDR1 as MRHNA and CDR2 as SNTAGT. The CDR3 DNA reads TGTGCCAGCACCTTAGCCACGGGACAGGGGAAAGAGACCCAGTACTTC. This translates into CASTLATGQGKETQYF.

V is TRBV29-1 and J is TRBJ1-1, with a tentative D call TRBD1 (5 bases). CDR1 is SQVTM and CDR2 is ANQGSEA in the germline V gene. Trimming took off 3 bases at V and 4 bases at J, with 12 bases between the two ends. The CDR3 totals 13 residues. CDR3 loop: CSVERGRGTEAFF. CDR3 DNA: TGCAGCGTTGAGAGGGGTAGGGGCACTGAAGCTTTCTTT.

V and J are TRBV4-3 and TRBJ1-2; D is perhaps TRBD1 (5 bases). Germline-derived CDR1 and CDR2 are LGHNA and YSLEER. The CDR3 has 13 residues. V was trimmed by 1 base and J by 3 bases, leaving 6 bases between them. CDR3: CASSQGGYYGYTF. For the CDR3, the DNA is TGCGCCAGCAGCCAAGGGGGGTACTATGGCTACACCTTC.

The chain employs TRBV27 and TRBJ2-7, with a possible D match to TRBD1 (5 bases). The germline CDR1 and CDR2 sequences are MNHEY and SMNVEV (reference sequence). Trimming removed 0 bases at V and 1 base at J, with 19 bases between. The CDR3 runs to 18 residues. CDR3 amino acids: CASSLSGLQGKRSYEQYF. In DNA form, the CDR3 reads TGTGCCAGCAGTTTATCGGGGCTCCAAGGGAAGAGGTCCTACGAGCAGTACTTC.

The chain is built from TRBV2 and TRBJ1-3; D perhaps matches TRBD1 (5 bases). The length of the CDR3 is 15 residues. Trimming left V 3 bases short and J 4 bases short, with 13 bases between. In germline, CDR1 is SNHLY, CDR2 FYNNEI. The CDR3 protein is CASSEGTVLGNTIYF. The CDR3 DNA reads as TGTGCCAGCAGTGAGGGGACGGTCTTGGGAAACACCATATATTTT.

This chain connects TRBV29-1 to TRBJ1-3; TRBD1 matches at 7 bases. Germline V CDR1 and CDR2: SQVTM, ANQGSEA. Losses at the gene ends were 6 bases for V and 1 base for J; bases not matched to a gene: 3. The CDR3 length is 13 residues. In DNA form, the CDR3 reads TGCAGCGTGACAGGGTTATCTGGAAACACCATATATTTT. Amino acid sequence: CSVTGLSGNTIYF.

J is TRBJ2-2 and V is TRBV5-1; 7 nucleotides line up with TRBD2. Germline values: CDR1 SGHRS, CDR2 YFSETQ. The V and J ends lost 4 bases and 1 base, in that order; junction bases with no gene match: 13. The CDR3 has 18 residues. This CDR3 reads CASSLPGTREGNTGELFF. The CDR3, as DNA: TGCGCCAGCAGCCTTCCTGGCACGAGGGAGGGGAACACCGGGGAGCTGTTTTTT. The full variable domain, in which reference TRBV5-1 and TRBJ2-2 provide the parts outside the CDR3, is KAGVTQTPRYLIKTRGQQVTLSCSPISGHRSVSWYQQTPGQGLQFLFEYFSETQRNKGNFPGRFSGRQFSNSRSEMNVSTLELGDSALYLCASSLPGTREGNTGELFFGEGSRLTVL.

The CDR3 reads CASRTGGPADTQYF. The CDR3 DNA is TGTGCCAGCAGGACAGGGGGGCCCGCAGATACGCAGTATTTT. J is TRBJ2-3 and V is TRBV7-9; TRBD1 matches 9 bases. V dropped 6 bases and J dropped 4; count of bases not matched to a gene: 5. Germline CDR1 and CDR2: SEHNR and FQNEAQ (reference sequence). This CDR3 has 14 amino acids.

This clone was observed once. V gene TRBV2 combines with J gene TRBJ1-2, with TRBD1 identical over 7 bases. Unmatched junction bases numbered 12, after V lost 6 bases and J lost 2 bases. The CDR3 runs 16 residues. Germline V gives CDR1 SNHLY, CDR2 FYNNEI. CDR3 bases: TGTGCCAGCAGCGGAGGGAAGGGGGCGGAAAACTATGGCTACACCTTC. This gives the protein CASSGGKGAENYGYTF. Together with reference TRBV2 and TRBJ1-2, the CDR3 gives the full variable domain: EPEVTQTPSHQVTQMGQEVILRCVPISNHLYFYWYRQILGQKVEFLVSFYNNEISEKSEIFDDQFSVERPDGSNFTLKIRSTKLEDSAMYFCASSGGKGAENYGYTFGSGTRLTVV.

The chain joins TRBV4-1 to TRBJ1-2; TRBD1 might be the D (5 bases). The V end lost 1 base, the J end lost 10 bases, and 22 bases lay between the germline ends. Germline V CDR1 and CDR2: MGHRA, YSYEKL. This CDR3 spans 16 amino acids. CDR3 region: CASSQVGGGWGSYYTF. The CDR3 DNA reads TGCGCCAGCAGCCAAGTGGGGGGAGGTTGGGGCAGCTACTACACCTTC.

The CDR3 loop reads CASSRATSGGRSYNEQFF. CDR3 DNA sequence: TGCGCCAGCAGCCGAGCGACTAGCGGGGGCCGCTCCTACAATGAGCAGTTCTTC. The J gene is TRBJ2-1, the V gene TRBV5-1; 12 positions match TRBD2. In germline, CDR1 is SGHRS, CDR2 YFSETQ. This CDR3 has 18 amino acids. Trimming at V came to 4 bases and at J to 0 bases, leaving 8 bases not matched to a gene. Based on the CDR3 plus reference TRBV5-1 and TRBJ2-1, the full variable domain is KAGVTQTPRYLIKTRGQQVTLSCSPISGHRSVSWYQQTPGQGLQFLFEYFSETQRNKGNFPGRFSGRQFSNSRSEMNVSTLELGDSALYLCASSRATSGGRSYNEQFFGPGTRLTVL.

The rearrangement links TRBV28 to TRBJ2-7, with D perhaps assigned TRBD1 or TRBD2 (5 bases each). The germline V gene encodes CDR1 MDHEN and CDR2 SYDVKM. The CDR3 totals 17 residues. Trimming pared 5 bases from V and 2 bases from J, leaving 22 bases between. For the CDR3, the DNA is TGTGCCAGCAGTGGCAGGGACGTCGTGTTTAATCCCTACGAGCAGTACTTC. Translation: CASSGRDVVFNPYEQYF.

The V and J genes are TRBV5-4 and TRBJ1-2; D is unresolved. Germline-derived CDR1 and CDR2 are SGHNT and YYREEE (reference sequence). The CDR3 loop spans 16 amino acids. V was clipped by 0 bases and J by 1 base, with 13 bases between them. The CDR3 loop is CASSLDPDTYNYGYTF. In DNA, the CDR3 is TGTGCCAGCAGCTTGGACCCCGACACCTATAACTATGGCTACACCTTC.

The CDR3 spells CASSQGVSDEQYF. The DNA for the CDR3 is TGTGCCAGCAGCCAAGGGGTATCCGACGAGCAGTACTTC. J is TRBJ2-7 and V is TRBV3-1 (or the pseudogene TRBV3-2), with D unresolved. Trimming left V 1 base short and J 5 bases short, with 9 bases between. The CDR3 has 13 residues. Per germline, CDR1 LGHDT and CDR2 YNNKEL (reference sequence).

This clone has only a few counts. The genes are TRBV14 and TRBJ2-1; no reliable D call. Trimming removed 2 bases from V and 12 bases from J, with 23 bases in between. The germline gives CDR1 SGHDN, CDR2 FVKESK. The CDR3 extends over 16 amino acids. This chain's CDR3 is CASSQTSNHGRRRQFF. CDR3 sequence (DNA): TGTGCCAGCAGCCAAACCTCCAACCACGGAAGGCGGCGGCAGTTCTTC.

This clone has a single count. The CDR3 loop reads CASTLNRVTVTQYF. As DNA, the CDR3 is TGTGCCAGCACCCTCAATCGGGTAACGGTGACCCAGTACTTC. V usage is TRBV2 and J usage is TRBJ2-5; D gene uncertain. Germline assignment: CDR1 SNHLY and CDR2 FYNNEI. This CDR3 spans 14 amino acids. Trimming removed 7 bases from V and 7 bases from J, with 19 bases in between.

This clone has only a few counts. V and J are TRBV27 and TRBJ2-7, with TRBD1 matching over 7 bases. CDR1 MNHEY and CDR2 SMNVEV come from the germline V gene (reference sequence). V lost 2 bases, J lost 3 bases, and 7 bases stayed unmatched. This CDR3 spans 15 amino acids. The CDR3 here is CASSLGAGGRYEQYF. The CDR3 coding sequence is TGTGCCAGCAGTTTAGGGGCAGGGGGTCGCTACGAGCAGTACTTC.

The V and J genes are TRBV15 and TRBJ2-7; the D gene is possibly TRBD1 (5 bases). V was cut by 0 bases and J by 0 bases, with 9 bases left in between. The CDR3 is 15 amino acids. Germline V gene sequence: CDR1 LNHNV, CDR2 YYDKDF (reference sequence). The CDR3, as DNA: TGTGCCACCAGCAGAGATCGTGGGGCCTCCTACGAGCAGTACTTC. Its translation: CATSRDRGASYEQYF.

V and J are TRBV19 and TRBJ2-2, with TRBD2 as a possible D gene (6 bases). V lost 5 bases and J lost 1, with 8 bases in between. Per germline, CDR1 LNHDA and CDR2 SQIVND (reference sequence). The CDR3 runs 14 residues. CDR3 nucleotide sequence: TGTGCCAGTAGTGTCGGGGGGAACACCGGGGAGCTGTTTTTT. It specifies CASSVGGNTGELFF.

The chain recombines TRBV5-1 with TRBJ1-2; TRBD1 matches 9 bases. The CDR3 is made up of 14 amino acids. The junction had 5 bases not matched to a gene; V was cut back by 4 bases and J by 4 bases. Germline V gene lookup returns CDR1 SGHRS and CDR2 YFSETQ. The chain's CDR3 is CASSDGTGRYGYTF. CDR3 bases: TGCGCCAGCAGCGACGGGACAGGGCGCTATGGCTACACCTTC.